This TCR beta chain was identified in a study of PD-1 blockade in classical Hodgkin lymphoma. Findings and caveats of the study: Newly diagnosed patients reportedly trailed healthy donors in baseline TCR diversity. Complete responders entered with baseline diversity on par with newly diagnosed patients, the results showed.

The CDR3 is 13 residues long. The V gene lost 2 bases and the J gene lost 7 bases, with 11 bases spanning the gap. Germline assignment: CDR1 MNHEY and CDR2 SVGAGI. Some clones are missing from TCRdb's copy, which holds only in-frame ones; the method was immunoSEQ multiplex PCR. The data hold around 19,000 clones, with nearly 80% observed a single time. To note about this clone: Its cognate antigen is unknown.

Time point noted: cycle 4 day 1 (C4D1), after less than 7 weeks of nivolumab. Every patient experienced relapse after autologous stem cell transplantation, and brentuximab vedotin exposure varied. The gene calls are TRBV6-5 and TRBJ1-1; possible D gene TRBD1, 5 bases. This TCR was sampled from a human donor with classical Hodgkin lymphoma. The sample in question was peripheral blood mononuclear cells (PBMCs), obtained before the fourth cycle of nivolumab. The CDR3 loop is CASSYMGGLEAFF. The DNA of the CDR3 is TGTGCCAGCAGTTACATGGGGGGTCTTGAAGCTTTCTTT.